Listed below are T cell receptor beta chains from one sample, sequenced in a study of PD-L1 blockade in urothelial cancer. The table came from immunoSEQ multiplex PCR; TCRdb's copy has only in-frame clones and leaves some out. Here the sample spans roughly 63,000 clones, roughly 79% being singletons. The sequences come from PBMCs, collected around atezolizumab (anti-PD-L1) treatment. The receptors derive from a man between 65 and 80 years old with urothelial cancer. Both conserved end residues are part of each CDR3. D genes are given only for firm matches. Size values are once, few and many counts, or a class for expanded clones, and some rows have none.

v_call: TRBV6-1; clone_size: NA; j_call: TRBJ2-2; d_call: NA; cdr3_nt: TGTGCCAGCAGTGATCGAGTCTACAGGGTCACGAACACCGGGGAGCTGTTTTTT; cdr3_aa: CASSDRVYRVTNTGELFF
v_call: TRBV2; clone_size: NA; j_call: TRBJ2-3; d_call: NA; cdr3_nt: TGTGCCAGCAGCGCGTCGACAGTGGTCCGTTTTAGCACAGATACGCAGTATTTT; cdr3_aa: CASSASTVVRFSTDTQYF
v_call: TRBV4-2; clone_size: few; j_call: TRBJ2-3; d_call: TRBD2; cdr3_nt: TGTGCCAGCAGGCTAGCGGGGGGTGATACAGATACGCAGTATTTT; cdr3_aa: CASRLAGGDTDTQYF
v_call: TRBV5-1; clone_size: NA; j_call: TRBJ2-3; d_call: TRBD2; cdr3_nt: TGCGCCAGCAGCCCTAGCGGACCTGACACAGATACGCAGTATTTT; cdr3_aa: CASSPSGPDTDTQYF
v_call: TRBV15; clone_size: NA; j_call: TRBJ1-3; d_call: TRBD1; cdr3_nt: TGTGCCACCAGCAGAACTTCTGGGACAGGGGCTGGAAACACCATATATTTT; cdr3_aa: CATSRTSGTGAGNTIYF
v_call: TRBV5-1; clone_size: NA; j_call: TRBJ2-7; d_call: TRBD2; cdr3_nt: TGCGCCAGCAGCTTGGGTTCCGGGACTAGCGGCTACGAGCAGTACTTC; cdr3_aa: CASSLGSGTSGYEQYF
v_call: TRBV10-3; clone_size: NA; j_call: TRBJ2-2; d_call: TRBD1; cdr3_nt: TGTGCCATCAGTGAACTCAGGGGGTTTAGAACCGGGGAGCTGTTTTTT; cdr3_aa: CAISELRGFRTGELFF
v_call: TRBV6-6; clone_size: once; j_call: TRBJ1-5; d_call: NA; cdr3_nt: TGTGCCAGCAGTTACCCCAGGGATCAGCCCCAGCATTTT; cdr3_aa: CASSYPRDQPQHF
v_call: TRBV19; clone_size: NA; j_call: TRBJ1-2; d_call: NA; cdr3_nt: TGTGCCAGTAGTGTAGGACAGTCCTATGGCTACACCTTC; cdr3_aa: CASSVGQSYGYTF
v_call: TRBV11-3; clone_size: NA; j_call: TRBJ2-7; d_call: NA; cdr3_nt: TGTGCCAGCAGCCCCAGCCAGGGGGGTACGGGGCAGTACTTC; cdr3_aa: CASSPSQGGTGQYF
v_call: TRBV7-3; clone_size: NA; j_call: TRBJ2-2; d_call: NA; cdr3_nt: TGTGCCACTAGCCAAGCGGACAACACCGGGGAGCTGTTTTTT; cdr3_aa: CATSQADNTGELFF
v_call: TRBV7-6; clone_size: NA; j_call: TRBJ2-7; d_call: TRBD1; cdr3_nt: TGTGCCAGCAGGAAGGGACAGGGTTACGAGCAGTACTTC; cdr3_aa: CASRKGQGYEQYF
v_call: TRBV1; clone_size: NA; j_call: TRBJ2-1; d_call: NA; cdr3_nt: TGCACCAGCAGCCAGCTAGCGGGAGGGCCACCAAATGAGCAGTTCTTC; cdr3_aa: CTSSQLAGGPPNEQFF
v_call: TRBV9; clone_size: NA; j_call: TRBJ1-6; d_call: TRBD1; cdr3_nt: TGTGCCAGCAGCTCCCGGGACAGGGTGAACCCCCTCCACTTT; cdr3_aa: CASSSRDRVNPLHF
v_call: TRBV7-9; clone_size: NA; j_call: TRBJ1-4; d_call: TRBD1; cdr3_nt: TGTGCCAGCAGCTTGGGACAGACTAATGAAAAACTGTTTTTT; cdr3_aa: CASSLGQTNEKLFF
v_call: TRBV29-1; clone_size: NA; j_call: TRBJ2-1; d_call: TRBD2; cdr3_nt: TGCAGCGTTGAGCCGTCCGCTAGCGGGAGGGTGAATGAGCAGTTCTTC; cdr3_aa: CSVEPSASGRVNEQFF
v_call: TRBV14; clone_size: once; j_call: TRBJ2-2; d_call: NA; cdr3_nt: TGTGCCAGCAGCAGGGGCACGATGAACACCGGGGAGCTGTTTTTT; cdr3_aa: CASSRGTMNTGELFF
v_call: TRBV7-9; clone_size: NA; j_call: TRBJ1-2; d_call: NA; cdr3_nt: TGTGCCAGCAGCCCTGCCGCGGGGTGGGGTGGCTACACCTTC; cdr3_aa: CASSPAAGWGGYTF
v_call: TRBV29-1; clone_size: NA; j_call: TRBJ1-2; d_call: NA; cdr3_nt: TGCAGTGGGGACACCCCCCCTATTGGCTACACCTTC; cdr3_aa: CSGDTPPIGYTF
v_call: TRBV11-2; clone_size: NA; j_call: TRBJ2-4; d_call: TRBD1; cdr3_nt: TGTGCCAGCAGCTTACGAACCGCCGGGACAGGGAACATTCAGTACTTC; cdr3_aa: CASSLRTAGTGNIQYF
v_call: TRBV9; clone_size: NA; j_call: TRBJ2-3; d_call: NA; cdr3_nt: TGTGCCAGCAGCGTAGCCCCGGGGAGCACAGATACGCAGTATTTT; cdr3_aa: CASSVAPGSTDTQYF
v_call: TRBV27; clone_size: NA; j_call: TRBJ2-3; d_call: NA; cdr3_nt: TGTGCCAGCAGCTCCCGCTACCCAGATACGCAGTATTTT; cdr3_aa: CASSSRYPDTQYF
v_call: TRBV5-4; clone_size: many; j_call: TRBJ2-1; d_call: NA; cdr3_nt: TGTGCCAGCAGCCCGGGGTTAAGTGAGCAGTTCTTC; cdr3_aa: CASSPGLSEQFF
v_call: TRBV11-2; clone_size: NA; j_call: TRBJ1-2; d_call: TRBD1; cdr3_nt: TGTGCCAGCAGCTTTAGTTGGGAACAGGGGACCTCCTATGGCTACACCTTC; cdr3_aa: CASSFSWEQGTSYGYTF
v_call: TRBV19; clone_size: medium-sized; j_call: TRBJ2-2; d_call: NA; cdr3_nt: TGTGCCAGTAGTCTTACACCAACGAACACCGGGGAGCTGTTTTTT; cdr3_aa: CASSLTPTNTGELFF
v_call: TRBV11-2; clone_size: NA; j_call: TRBJ2-1; d_call: NA; cdr3_nt: TGTGCCAGCAGCCAAAATTTCAGGGGCAATGAGCAGTTCTTC; cdr3_aa: CASSQNFRGNEQFF
v_call: TRBV14; clone_size: NA; j_call: TRBJ2-7; d_call: TRBD2; cdr3_nt: TGTGCCAGCGGGACTACCACCTCCTACGAGCAGTACTTC; cdr3_aa: CASGTTTSYEQYF
v_call: TRBV25-1; clone_size: NA; j_call: TRBJ2-2; d_call: NA; cdr3_nt: TGTGCCAGCAGAGAGACGGGACACTCTAACACCGGGGAGCTGTTTTTT; cdr3_aa: CASRETGHSNTGELFF
v_call: TRBV11-3; clone_size: NA; j_call: TRBJ2-1; d_call: TRBD2; cdr3_nt: TGTGCCAGCAGCTTTTCTAGCGGGGGGCGGGACAATGAGCAGTTCTTC; cdr3_aa: CASSFSSGGRDNEQFF
v_call: TRBV5-1; clone_size: NA; j_call: TRBJ1-1; d_call: NA; cdr3_nt: TGCGCCAGCAGATTTAGACAGGAAGCTTTCTTT; cdr3_aa: CASRFRQEAFF
v_call: TRBV7-9; clone_size: NA; j_call: TRBJ1-2; d_call: TRBD1; cdr3_nt: TGTGCCAGCAGCTTGTCGAGGGGGCATGGCTACACCTTC; cdr3_aa: CASSLSRGHGYTF
v_call: TRBV6-5; clone_size: once; j_call: TRBJ1-2; d_call: TRBD1; cdr3_nt: TGTGCCAGCAGTTATCAGGGGGCGACTAACTATGGCTACACCTTC; cdr3_aa: CASSYQGATNYGYTF
v_call: TRBV7-8; clone_size: NA; j_call: TRBJ2-3; d_call: NA; cdr3_nt: TGTGCCAGCAGCTCGGGTAACAGGGATACGCAGTATTTT; cdr3_aa: CASSSGNRDTQYF
v_call: TRBV10-1; clone_size: NA; j_call: TRBJ2-2; d_call: TRBD2; cdr3_nt: TGCGCCAGCAGTGAGTCTGGGACTAGCGTCCACGGGGAGCTGTTTTTT; cdr3_aa: CASSESGTSVHGELFF
v_call: TRBV5-1; clone_size: NA; j_call: TRBJ2-1; d_call: TRBD2; cdr3_nt: TGCGCCAGCAGCTTGGGACTAGCGGGAAAAAATGAGCAGTTCTTC; cdr3_aa: CASSLGLAGKNEQFF
v_call: TRBV9; clone_size: few; j_call: TRBJ1-2; d_call: TRBD1; cdr3_nt: TGTGCCAGCAGCGTAGCTGGGGACAGCTATGGCTACACCTTC; cdr3_aa: CASSVAGDSYGYTF
v_call: TRBV7-2; clone_size: NA; j_call: TRBJ2-3; d_call: TRBD1; cdr3_nt: TGTGCCAGTAGCCGGGACAGAGGAGATACGCAGTATTTT; cdr3_aa: CASSRDRGDTQYF
v_call: TRBV5-6; clone_size: NA; j_call: TRBJ1-2; d_call: TRBD1; cdr3_nt: TGTGCCAGCAGCTTACCGGGACAGGTCTATGGCTACACCTTC; cdr3_aa: CASSLPGQVYGYTF
v_call: TRBV15; clone_size: NA; j_call: TRBJ1-5; d_call: NA; cdr3_nt: TGTGCCACCAGCAGAGATCAACAGCCCCAGCATTTT; cdr3_aa: CATSRDQQPQHF
v_call: TRBV6-5; clone_size: NA; j_call: TRBJ2-7; d_call: TRBD1; cdr3_nt: TGTGCCAGCAGCCGTACAGGGGGCGCCCCCTACGAGCAGTACTTC; cdr3_aa: CASSRTGGAPYEQYF
v_call: TRBV7-3; clone_size: NA; j_call: TRBJ1-4; d_call: NA; cdr3_nt: TGTGCCAGCAGCTTAATGGGGGGGGCAGGGGAAAAACTGTTTTTT; cdr3_aa: CASSLMGGAGEKLFF
v_call: TRBV5-1; clone_size: NA; j_call: TRBJ2-7; d_call: TRBD2; cdr3_nt: TGCGCCAGCAGCTTGGATCACCCCGCAGCGGGGGAGCAGTACTTC; cdr3_aa: CASSLDHPAAGEQYF
v_call: TRBV4-1; clone_size: NA; j_call: TRBJ1-2; d_call: NA; cdr3_nt: TGCGCCAGCAGCCAAGAAGGGCCAGGGGCCAACTATGGCTACACCTTC; cdr3_aa: CASSQEGPGANYGYTF